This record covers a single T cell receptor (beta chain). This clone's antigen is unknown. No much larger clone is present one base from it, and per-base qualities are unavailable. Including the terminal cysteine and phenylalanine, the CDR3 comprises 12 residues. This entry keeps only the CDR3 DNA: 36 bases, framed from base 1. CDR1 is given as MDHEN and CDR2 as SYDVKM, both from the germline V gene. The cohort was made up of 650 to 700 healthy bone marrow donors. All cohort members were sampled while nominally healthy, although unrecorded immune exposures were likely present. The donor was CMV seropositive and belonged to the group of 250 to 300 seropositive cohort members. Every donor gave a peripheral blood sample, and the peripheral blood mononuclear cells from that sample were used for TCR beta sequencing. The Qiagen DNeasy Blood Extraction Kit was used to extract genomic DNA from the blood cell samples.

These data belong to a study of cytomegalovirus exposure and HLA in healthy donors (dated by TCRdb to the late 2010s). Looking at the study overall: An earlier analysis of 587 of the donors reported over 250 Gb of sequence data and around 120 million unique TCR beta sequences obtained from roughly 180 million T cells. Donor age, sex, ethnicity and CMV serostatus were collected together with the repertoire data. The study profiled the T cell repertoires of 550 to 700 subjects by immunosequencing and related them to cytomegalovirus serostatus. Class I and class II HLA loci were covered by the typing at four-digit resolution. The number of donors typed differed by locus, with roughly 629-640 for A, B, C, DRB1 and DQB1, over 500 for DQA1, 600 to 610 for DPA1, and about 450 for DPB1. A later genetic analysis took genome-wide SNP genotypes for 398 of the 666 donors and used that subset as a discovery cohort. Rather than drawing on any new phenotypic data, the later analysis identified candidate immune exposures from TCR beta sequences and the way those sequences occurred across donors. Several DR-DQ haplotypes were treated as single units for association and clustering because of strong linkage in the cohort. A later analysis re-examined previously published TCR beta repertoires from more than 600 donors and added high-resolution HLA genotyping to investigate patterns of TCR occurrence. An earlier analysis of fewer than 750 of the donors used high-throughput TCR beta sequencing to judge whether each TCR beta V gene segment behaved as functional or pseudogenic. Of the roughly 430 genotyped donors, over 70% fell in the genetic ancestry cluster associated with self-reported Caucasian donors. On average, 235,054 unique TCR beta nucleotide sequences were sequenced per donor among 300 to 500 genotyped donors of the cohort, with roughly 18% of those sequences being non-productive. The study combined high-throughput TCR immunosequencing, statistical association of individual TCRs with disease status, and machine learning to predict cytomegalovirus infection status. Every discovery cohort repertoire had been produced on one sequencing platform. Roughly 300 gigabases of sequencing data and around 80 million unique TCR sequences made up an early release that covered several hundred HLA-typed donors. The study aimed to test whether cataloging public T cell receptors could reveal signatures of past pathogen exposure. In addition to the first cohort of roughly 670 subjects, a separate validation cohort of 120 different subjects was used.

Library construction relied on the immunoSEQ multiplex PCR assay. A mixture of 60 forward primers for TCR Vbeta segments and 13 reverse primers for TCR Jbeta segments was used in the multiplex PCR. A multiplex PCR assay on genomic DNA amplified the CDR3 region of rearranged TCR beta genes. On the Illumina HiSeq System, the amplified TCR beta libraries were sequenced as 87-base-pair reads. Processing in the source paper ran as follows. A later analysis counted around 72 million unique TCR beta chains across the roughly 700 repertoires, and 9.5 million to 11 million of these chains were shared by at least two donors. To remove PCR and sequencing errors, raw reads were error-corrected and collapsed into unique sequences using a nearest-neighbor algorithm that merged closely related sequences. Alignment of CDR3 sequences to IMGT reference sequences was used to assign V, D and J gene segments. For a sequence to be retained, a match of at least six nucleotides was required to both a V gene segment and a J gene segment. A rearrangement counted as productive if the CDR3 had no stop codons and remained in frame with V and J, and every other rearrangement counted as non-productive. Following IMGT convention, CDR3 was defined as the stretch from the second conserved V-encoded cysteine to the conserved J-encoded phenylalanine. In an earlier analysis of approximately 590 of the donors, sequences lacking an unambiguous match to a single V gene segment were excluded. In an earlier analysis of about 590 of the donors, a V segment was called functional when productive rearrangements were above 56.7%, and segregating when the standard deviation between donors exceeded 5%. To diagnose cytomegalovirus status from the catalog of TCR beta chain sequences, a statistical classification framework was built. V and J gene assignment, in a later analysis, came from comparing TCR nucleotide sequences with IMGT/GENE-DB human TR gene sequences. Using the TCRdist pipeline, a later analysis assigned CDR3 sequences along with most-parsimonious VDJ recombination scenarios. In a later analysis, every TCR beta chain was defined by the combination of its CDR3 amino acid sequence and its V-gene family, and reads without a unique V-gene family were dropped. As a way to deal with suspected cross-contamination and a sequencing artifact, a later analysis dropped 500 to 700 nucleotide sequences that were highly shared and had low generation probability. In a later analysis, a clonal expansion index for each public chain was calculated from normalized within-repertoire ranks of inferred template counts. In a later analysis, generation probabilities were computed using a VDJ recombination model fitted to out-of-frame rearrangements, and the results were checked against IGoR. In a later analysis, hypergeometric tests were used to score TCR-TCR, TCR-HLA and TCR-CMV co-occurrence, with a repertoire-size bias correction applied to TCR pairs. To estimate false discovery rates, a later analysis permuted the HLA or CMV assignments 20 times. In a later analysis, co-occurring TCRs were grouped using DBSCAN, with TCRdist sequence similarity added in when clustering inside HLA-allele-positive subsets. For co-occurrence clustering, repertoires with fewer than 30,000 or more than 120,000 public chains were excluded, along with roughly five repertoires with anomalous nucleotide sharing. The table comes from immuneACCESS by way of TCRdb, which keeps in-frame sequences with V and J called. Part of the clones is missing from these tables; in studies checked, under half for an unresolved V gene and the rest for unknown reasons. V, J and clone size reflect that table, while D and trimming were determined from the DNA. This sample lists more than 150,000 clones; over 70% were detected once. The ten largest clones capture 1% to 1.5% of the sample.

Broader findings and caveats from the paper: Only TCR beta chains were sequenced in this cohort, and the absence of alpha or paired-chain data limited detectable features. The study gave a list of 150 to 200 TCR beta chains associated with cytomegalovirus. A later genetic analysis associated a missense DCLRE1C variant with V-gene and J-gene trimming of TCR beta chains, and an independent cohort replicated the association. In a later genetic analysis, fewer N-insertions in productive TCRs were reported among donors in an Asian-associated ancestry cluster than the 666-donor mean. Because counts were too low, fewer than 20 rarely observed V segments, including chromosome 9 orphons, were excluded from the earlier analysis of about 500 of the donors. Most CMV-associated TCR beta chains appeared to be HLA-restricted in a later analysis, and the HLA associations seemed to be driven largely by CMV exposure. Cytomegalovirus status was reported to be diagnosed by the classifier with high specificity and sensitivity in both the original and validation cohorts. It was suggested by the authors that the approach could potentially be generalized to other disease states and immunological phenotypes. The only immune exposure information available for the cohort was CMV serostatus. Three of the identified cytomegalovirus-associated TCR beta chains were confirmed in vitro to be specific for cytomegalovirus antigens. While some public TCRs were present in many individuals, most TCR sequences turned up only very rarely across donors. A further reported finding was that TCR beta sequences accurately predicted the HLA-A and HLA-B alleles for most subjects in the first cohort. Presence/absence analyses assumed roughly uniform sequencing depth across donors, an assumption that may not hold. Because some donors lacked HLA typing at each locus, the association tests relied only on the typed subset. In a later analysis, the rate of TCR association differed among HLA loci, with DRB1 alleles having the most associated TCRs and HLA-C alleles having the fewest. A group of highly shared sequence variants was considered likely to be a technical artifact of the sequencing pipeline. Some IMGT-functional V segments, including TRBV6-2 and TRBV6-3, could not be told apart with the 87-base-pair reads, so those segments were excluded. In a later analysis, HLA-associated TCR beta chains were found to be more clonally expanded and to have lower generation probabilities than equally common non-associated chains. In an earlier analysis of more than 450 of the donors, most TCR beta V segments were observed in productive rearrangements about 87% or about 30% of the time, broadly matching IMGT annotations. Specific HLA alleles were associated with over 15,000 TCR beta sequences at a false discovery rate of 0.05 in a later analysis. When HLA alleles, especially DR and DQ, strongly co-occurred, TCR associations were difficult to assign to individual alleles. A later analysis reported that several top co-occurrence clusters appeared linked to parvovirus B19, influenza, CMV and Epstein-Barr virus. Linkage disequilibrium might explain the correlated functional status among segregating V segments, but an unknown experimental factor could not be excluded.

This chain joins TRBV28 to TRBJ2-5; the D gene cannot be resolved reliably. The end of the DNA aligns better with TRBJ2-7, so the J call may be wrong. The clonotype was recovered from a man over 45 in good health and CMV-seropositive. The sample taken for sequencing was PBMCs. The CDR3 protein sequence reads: CASSLRLYEQYF. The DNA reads TGTGCCAGCAGTCTGAGACTCTACGAGCAGTACTTC.